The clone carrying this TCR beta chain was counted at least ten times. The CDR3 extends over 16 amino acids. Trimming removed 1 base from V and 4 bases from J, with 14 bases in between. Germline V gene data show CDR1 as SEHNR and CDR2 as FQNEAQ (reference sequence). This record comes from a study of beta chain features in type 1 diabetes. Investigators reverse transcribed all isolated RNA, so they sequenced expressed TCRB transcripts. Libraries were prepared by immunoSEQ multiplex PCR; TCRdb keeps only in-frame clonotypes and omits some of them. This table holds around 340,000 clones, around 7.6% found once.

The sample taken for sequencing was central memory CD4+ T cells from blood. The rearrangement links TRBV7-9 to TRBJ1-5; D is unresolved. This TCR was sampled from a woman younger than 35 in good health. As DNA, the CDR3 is TGTGCCAGCAGCTTAGAGTTGTCGGGGTTAAATCAGCCCCAGCATTTT. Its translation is CASSLELSGLNQPQHF.